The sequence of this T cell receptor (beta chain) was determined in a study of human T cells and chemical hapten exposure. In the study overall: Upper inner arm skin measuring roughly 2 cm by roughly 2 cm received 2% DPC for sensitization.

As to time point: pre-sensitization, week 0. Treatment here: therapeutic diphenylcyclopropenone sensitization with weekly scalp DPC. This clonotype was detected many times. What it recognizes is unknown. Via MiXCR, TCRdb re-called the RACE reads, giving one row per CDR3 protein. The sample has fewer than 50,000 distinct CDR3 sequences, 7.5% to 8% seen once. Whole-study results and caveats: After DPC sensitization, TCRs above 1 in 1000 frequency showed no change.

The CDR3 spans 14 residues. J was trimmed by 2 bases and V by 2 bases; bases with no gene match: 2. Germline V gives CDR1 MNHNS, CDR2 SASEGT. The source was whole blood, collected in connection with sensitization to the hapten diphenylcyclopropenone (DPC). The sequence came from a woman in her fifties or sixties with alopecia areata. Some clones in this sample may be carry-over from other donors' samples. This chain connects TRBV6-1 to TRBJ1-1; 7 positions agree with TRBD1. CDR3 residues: CASSENRGNTEAFF. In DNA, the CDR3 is TGTGCCAGCAGTGAAAACAGGGGAAACACTGAAGCTTTCTTT.